The 10 T cell receptor beta chains below all came from one sample that was sequenced in a study of T cell changes during pregnancy in multiple sclerosis. Produced via immunoSEQ multiplex PCR; TCRdb's table is partial and in-frame only. There are approximately 50,000 clones in the sample; less than 95% occur only once, and around 0.3% lies in the top ten. The sequencing used CD4+ T cells from peripheral blood mononuclear cells, collected in the third trimester of pregnancy. The origin of the receptors is a female donor with multiple sclerosis, enrolled in a pregnancy study.

J is TRBJ1-6 and V is TRBV6-5, with a tentative D call TRBD1 (5 bases). The CDR3 totals 14 residues. V lost 4 bases and J lost 4, with 8 bases in between. Germline lookup yields CDR1 MNHEY and CDR2 SVGAGI. The CDR3 protein is CASSFGTYNSPLHF. CDR3 coding DNA: TGTGCCAGCAGTTTTGGGACTTATAATTCACCCCTCCACTTT.

The chain carries TRBV5-1 and TRBJ1-1, with 8 positions matching TRBD1. This CDR3 comprises 15 residues. Germline V lookup: CDR1 SGHRS, CDR2 YFSETQ. V lost 4 bases to trimming and J lost 0 bases; unmatched junction nucleotides: 5. Here the CDR3 DNA reads TGCGCCAGCAGCATGGGACAGGTATTGAACACTGAAGCTTTCTTT. Its protein product is CASSMGQVLNTEAFF.

The chain combines TRBV7-5 with TRBJ1-5. TRBV7-5 constitutes a pseudogene. This CDR3 has 20 amino acids. The CDR3 spells CARSAMKGGLPGPVRLPQHF. The CDR3 DNA reads as TGTGCCAGAAGCGCAATGAAGGGGGGGCTACCTGGACCCGTAAGGTTACCCCAGCATTTT.

About this clone itself: One end of the junction varies from germline; a read error may be responsible. This chain links TRBV5-1 with TRBJ1-2; TRBD1 aligns across 9 bases. CDR1 is SGHRS and CDR2 is YFSETQ in the germline V gene. The CDR3 is made up of 14 amino acids. The CDR3 DNA sequence: TGCGCCAGCAGGTTGGGACAGGGTGTTCCTGGCTACACCTTC. This sequence encodes CASRLGQGVPGYTF.

A few counts support this clone. The chain carries TRBV15 and TRBJ2-5, with 8 bases that match TRBD1. CDR3 length: 13 amino acids. Trimming took 3 bases from V and 5 from J; bases not matched to a gene: 2. Germline CDR1 is LNHNV and CDR2 is YYDKDF (reference sequence). This chain's CDR3 is CATSRDRVETQYF. The CDR3 DNA follows: TGTGCCACCAGCAGGGACAGGGTGGAGACCCAGTACTTC.

The rearrangement links TRBV6-1 to TRBJ1-3; 11 nucleotides agree with TRBD1. This CDR3 spans 15 amino acids. Unmatched junction bases numbered 5, after V lost 7 bases and J lost 3 bases. Looked up from germline, CDR1 is MNHNS and CDR2 is SASEGT. The CDR3 here is CASTGDRGFGNTIYF. In nucleotides, the CDR3 is TGTGCCAGCACCGGGGACAGGGGGTTTGGAAACACCATATATTTT.

V is TRBV29-1 and J is TRBJ1-1; possibly TRBD1 for D (6 bases). The length of the CDR3 is 13 residues. CDR1 and CDR2 (germline): SQVTM, ANQGSEA. Trimming left V 4 bases short and J 0 bases short, with 9 bases between. DNA for the CDR3: TGCAGCGTTGGGACAGTAATGAACACTGAAGCTTTCTTT. As protein: CSVGTVMNTEAFF.

The chain is built from TRBV2 and TRBJ1-2; D is unclear. Trimming removed 5 bases from V and 6 bases from J, with 7 bases in between. Germline V gene lookup returns CDR1 SNHLY and CDR2 FYNNEI. This CDR3 region has 11 residues. Here the CDR3 DNA reads TGTGCCAGCAGTCGCGATCATGGCTACACCTTC. Residues: CASSRDHGYTF.

This clone is a singleton in its sample. The rearrangement uses TRBV29-1 and TRBJ1-2, with D possibly being TRBD1 (6 bases). Between the trimmed V and J ends, which lost 3 bases and 4 bases, there was a span of 9 bases. The CDR3 totals 12 residues. Germline-derived CDR1 and CDR2 are SQVTM and ANQGSEA. The CDR3 loop reads CSVDQGPYGYTF. CDR3 nucleotide sequence: TGCAGCGTTGATCAGGGGCCCTATGGCTACACCTTC.

The CDR3 loop is CASSLAGQDTIYF. The CDR3 DNA sequence: TGTGCCAGCAGCTTAGCGGGACAGGACACCATATATTTT. The chain employs TRBV7-2 and TRBJ1-3; 8 nucleotides line up with TRBD1. The CDR3 has 13 amino acids. J gave up 8 bases and V 0 bases, and 0 bases lay outside the gene matches. In germline, CDR1 is SGHTA, CDR2 FQGNSA.